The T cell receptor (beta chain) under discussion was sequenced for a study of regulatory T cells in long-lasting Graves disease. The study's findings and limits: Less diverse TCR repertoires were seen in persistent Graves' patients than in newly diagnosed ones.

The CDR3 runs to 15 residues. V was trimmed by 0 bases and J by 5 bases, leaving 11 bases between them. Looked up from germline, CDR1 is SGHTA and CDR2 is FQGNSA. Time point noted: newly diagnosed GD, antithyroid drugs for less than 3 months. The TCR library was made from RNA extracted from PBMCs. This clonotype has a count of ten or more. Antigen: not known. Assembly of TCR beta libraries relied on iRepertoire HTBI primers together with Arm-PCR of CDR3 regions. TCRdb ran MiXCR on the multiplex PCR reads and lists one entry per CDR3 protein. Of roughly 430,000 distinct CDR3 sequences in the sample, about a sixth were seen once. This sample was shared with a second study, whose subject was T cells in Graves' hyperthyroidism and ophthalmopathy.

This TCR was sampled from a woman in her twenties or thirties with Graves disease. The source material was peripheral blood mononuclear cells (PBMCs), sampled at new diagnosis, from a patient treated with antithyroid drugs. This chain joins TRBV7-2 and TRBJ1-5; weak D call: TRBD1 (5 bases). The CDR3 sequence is CASSLAPSGYQPQHF. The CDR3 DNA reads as TGTGCCAGCAGCTTAGCGCCATCAGGGTATCAGCCCCAGCATTTT.